Listed here are 17 T cell receptor beta chains from one sample, sequenced in a study of blood T cell repertoires in COVID-19. Assay: immunoSEQ multiplex PCR; the TCRdb copy retains only in-frame clones and omits some. Altogether a few hundred thousand clones are present, roughly 90% being singletons, with the ten largest covering under 4.5%. Sequenced: peripheral blood. The receptor source for this set is a woman in her fifties or sixties with active or convalescent COVID-19.

The chain has TRBV6-2 or TRBV6-3 and TRBJ1-5; D might be TRBD1 (5 bases). Germline V CDR1 and CDR2: MNHEY, SVGEGT. V was shortened by 4 bases and J by 4 bases, with 20 bases between the two germline ends. CDR3 size: 17 residues. The CDR3 spells CASSSKRAGTGNQPQHF. The CDR3, as DNA: TGTGCCAGCAGTTCCAAACGGGCGGGGACGGGGAATCAGCCCCAGCATTTT.

The V gene is TRBV11-1, the J gene TRBJ2-1, with D maybe TRBD1 (6 bases). The CDR3 spans 16 residues. The germline V gene encodes CDR1 SGHAT and CDR2 FQDESV (reference sequence). The V gene lost 2 bases and the J gene lost 3 bases, with 14 bases spanning the gap. The CDR3 sequence: CASSLNRAGVYNEQFF. CDR3 nucleotide sequence: TGTGCCAGCAGCTTAAATCGAGCAGGGGTCTACAATGAGCAGTTCTTC.

The V call is TRBV6-1, the J call TRBJ2-1, with D maybe TRBD2 (6 bases). The CDR3 spans 14 residues. V lost 0 bases and J lost 9, with 12 bases in between. Germline V gene data show CDR1 as MNHNS and CDR2 as SASEGT. CDR3 in DNA: TGTGCCAGCAGTGAAGCTGGCGCGGGACCTGAGCAGTTCTTC. This gives the protein CASSEAGAGPEQFF.

V gene TRBV4-1 combines with J gene TRBJ2-7; D uncertain. CDR3 size: 12 residues. CDR1 and CDR2 from the germline V gene are MGHRA and YSYEKL. V lost 0 bases to trimming and J lost 7 bases, with 7 bases between them. The CDR3 protein is CASSQDRREQYF. CDR3 sequence (DNA): TGCGCCAGCAGCCAAGATCGGCGGGAGCAGTACTTC.

The V call is TRBV30, the J call TRBJ1-2; 7 bases match TRBD1. The CDR3 spans 12 residues. J was trimmed by 6 bases and V by 2 bases; bases with no gene match: 3. The germline CDR1 and CDR2 sequences are GTSNPN and SVGIG (reference sequence). The CDR3 here is CAWSRGLNGYTF. As DNA, the CDR3 is TGTGCCTGGAGTAGGGGGCTGAATGGCTACACCTTC.

This chain uses TRBV7-2 with TRBJ1-2; D remains unclear. Trimming removed 0 bases from V and 3 bases from J, with 8 bases in between. In germline, CDR1 is SGHTA, CDR2 FQGNSA. This CDR3 has 14 residues. In DNA, the CDR3 is TGTGCCAGCAGCTTAGCTTACGGTGACTATGGCTACACCTTC. Translated: CASSLAYGDYGYTF.

V and J are TRBV4-1 and TRBJ2-7, with 7 bases that match TRBD2. After removal of 4 bases from V and 7 bases from J, the junction contained 19 bases not matched to a gene. The CDR3 is 17 amino acids. Looked up from germline, CDR1 is MGHRA and CDR2 is YSYEKL. The CDR3 nucleotides are TGCGCCAGCAGCCCTCGGACGGCCCTAGCGGACCCTAGGGAGCAGTACTTC. Its protein is CASSPRTALADPREQYF.

V usage is TRBV18 and J usage is TRBJ1-2; 8 nucleotides align to TRBD1. CDR3 length: 17 amino acids. Looked up from germline, CDR1 is KGHSH and CDR2 is LQKENI. With V trimmed by 2 bases and J by 8 bases, 16 bases remained unmatched. The CDR3 protein is CASSPGQGASLSDGYTF. The CDR3 bases are TGTGCCAGCTCACCAGGGCAGGGGGCGTCTTTATCAGACGGCTACACCTTC.

The CDR3 DNA sequence: TGTGCCAGCAGCAGTCAGGGATCTAACACTGAAGCTTTCTTT. It codes for CASSSQGSNTEAFF. This sequence joins TRBV11-2 and TRBJ1-1, with a weak D call TRBD1 (5 bases). V gave up 5 bases and J gave up 2 bases, with 12 bases separating them. CDR3 length equals 14 residues. Germline V gives CDR1 SGHAT, CDR2 FQNNGV.

This clone was recorded only once. CDR3 amino acids: CASTLSGRAQDEQFF. In DNA form, the CDR3 reads TGTGCCAGCACCCTGAGCGGGAGGGCCCAGGATGAGCAGTTCTTC. J is TRBJ2-1 and V is TRBV7-3, with 10 bases matching TRBD2. The CDR3 is 15 amino acids. Germline trimming cut 7 bases from V and 8 bases from J; bases unmatched to any gene: 11. CDR1 and CDR2 (germline): SGHTA, FQGTGA.

The rearrangement uses TRBV6-5 and TRBJ2-2, with 12 bases matching TRBD2. V shed 5 bases, J shed 5 bases, and the junction held 3 bases outside the gene matches. The CDR3 covers 15 residues. Germline V gene sequence: CDR1 MNHEY, CDR2 SVGAGI. CDR3 region: CASSRTSGKTGELFF. CDR3 bases: TGTGCCAGCAGTCGGACTAGCGGGAAGACCGGGGAGCTGTTTTTT.

The chain is built from TRBV28 and TRBJ1-3, with D possibly matching TRBD1 (6 bases). Germline assignment: CDR1 MDHEN and CDR2 SYDVKM. The CDR3 length is 14 residues. Trimming took off 2 bases at V and 3 bases at J, with 8 bases between the two ends. CDR3: CASSLPGDGNTIYF. The DNA for the CDR3 is TGTGCCAGCAGTTTACCAGGGGATGGAAACACCATATATTTT.

This clone was detected only a few times. This chain connects TRBV6-5 to TRBJ2-7; 9 positions agree with TRBD2. Germline values: CDR1 MNHEY, CDR2 SVGAGI. The CDR3 extends over 14 amino acids. The ends lost 6 bases at V and 2 bases at J; junction bases unmatched: 5. The CDR3 is CASRGRGGTYEQYF. DNA of the CDR3: TGTGCCAGCAGAGGGCGGGGGGGAACCTACGAGCAGTACTTC.

The chain links TRBV28 to TRBJ2-1; TRBD2 is a possible D gene (5 bases). V gave up 3 bases and J gave up 10 bases, with 16 bases separating them. Germline loops: CDR1 MDHEN, CDR2 SYDVKM. The CDR3 loop spans 14 amino acids. The CDR3 spells CASSFVGGSDEQFF. CDR3 DNA: TGTGCCAGCAGTTTTGTTGGCGGGTCTGACGAGCAGTTCTTC.

The chain joins TRBV5-1 to TRBJ1-4, with no clear D. The germline CDR1 and CDR2 sequences are SGHRS and YFSETQ. This CDR3 is 14 amino acids long. V shed 0 bases and J shed 8 bases, with 11 bases lying between them. CDR3 residues: CASSLDGEKEKLFF. In nucleotides, the CDR3 is TGCGCCAGCAGCTTGGATGGGGAGAAGGAAAAACTGTTTTTT.

The chain recombines TRBV12-5 with TRBJ2-1; 8 bases align to TRBD1. The CDR3 extends over 14 amino acids. CDR1 LGHNT and CDR2 FRNRAP come from the germline V gene. The J segment lost 3 bases and the V segment lost 6 bases, leaving 4 bases of the junction unmatched. CDR3 in DNA: TGTGCTAGTGGCGGACAGGGTAGCTACAATGAGCAGTTCTTC. This gives the protein CASGGQGSYNEQFF.

The V gene is TRBV7-2, the J gene TRBJ1-4, with 7 bases that match TRBD1. V lost 3 bases, J lost 8 bases, and 6 bases stayed unmatched. The V gene's germline CDR1 is SGHTA and CDR2 FQGNSA. This CDR3 has 14 residues. The CDR3 DNA reads TGTGCCAGCAGCTTCTCCGGGACAGTGGAAAAACTGTTTTTT. Its translation: CASSFSGTVEKLFF.